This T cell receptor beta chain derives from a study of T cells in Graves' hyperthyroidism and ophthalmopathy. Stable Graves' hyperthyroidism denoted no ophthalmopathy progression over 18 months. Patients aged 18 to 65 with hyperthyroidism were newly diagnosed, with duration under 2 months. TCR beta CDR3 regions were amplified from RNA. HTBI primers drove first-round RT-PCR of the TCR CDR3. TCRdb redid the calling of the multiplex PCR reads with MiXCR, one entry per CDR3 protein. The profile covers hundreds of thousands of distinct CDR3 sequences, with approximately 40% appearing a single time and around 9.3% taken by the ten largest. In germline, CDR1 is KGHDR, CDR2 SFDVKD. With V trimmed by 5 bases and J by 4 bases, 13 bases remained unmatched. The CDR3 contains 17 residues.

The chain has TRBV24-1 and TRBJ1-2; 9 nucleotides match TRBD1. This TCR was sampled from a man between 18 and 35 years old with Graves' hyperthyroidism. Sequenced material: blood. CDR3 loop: CATSGGQQTGGFYGYTF. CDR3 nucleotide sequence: TGTGCCACCAGTGGGGGCCAACAAACAGGGGGCTTCTATGGCTACACCTTC.